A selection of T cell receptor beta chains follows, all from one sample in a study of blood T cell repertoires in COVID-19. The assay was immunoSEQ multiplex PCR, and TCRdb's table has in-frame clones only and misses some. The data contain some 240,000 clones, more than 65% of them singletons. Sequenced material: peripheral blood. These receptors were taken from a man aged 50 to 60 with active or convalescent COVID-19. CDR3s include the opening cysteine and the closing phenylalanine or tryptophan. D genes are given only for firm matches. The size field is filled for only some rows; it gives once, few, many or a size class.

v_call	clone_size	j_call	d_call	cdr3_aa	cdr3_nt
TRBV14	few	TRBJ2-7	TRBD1	CASSQLQGISYEQYF	TGTGCCAGCAGCCAACTACAGGGGATCTCCTACGAGCAGTACTTC
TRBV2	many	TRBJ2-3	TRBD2	CASSELGLAGGTDTQYF	TGTGCCAGCAGCGAACTTGGACTAGCGGGGGGCACAGATACGCAGTATTTT
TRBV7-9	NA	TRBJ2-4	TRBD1	CASSLGDRLAKNIQYF	TGTGCCAGCAGCTTAGGGGACAGGCTAGCCAAAAACATTCAGTACTTC
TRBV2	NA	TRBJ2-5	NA	CASSVNSLETQYF	TGTGCCAGCAGTGTAAATAGCTTGGAGACCCAGTACTTC
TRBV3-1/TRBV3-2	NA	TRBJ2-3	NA	CASSQPSSTDTQYF	TGTGCCAGCAGCCAACCATCCAGCACAGATACGCAGTATTTT
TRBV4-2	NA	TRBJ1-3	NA	CASSQGGSDTIYF	TGTGCCAGCAGCCAAGGAGGGTCGGACACCATATATTTT
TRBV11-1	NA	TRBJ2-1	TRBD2	CASSLRLAGRKEQFF	TGTGCCAGCAGCTTACGACTAGCCGGGAGAAAAGAGCAGTTCTTC
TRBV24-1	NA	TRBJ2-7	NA	CATSDLPGGPPPYEQYF	TGTGCCACCAGTGATTTGCCCGGGGGTCCTCCTCCTTACGAGCAGTACTTC
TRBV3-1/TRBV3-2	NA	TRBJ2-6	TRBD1	CASSQGKQGFGANVLTF	TGTGCCAGCAGCCAAGGGAAACAGGGGTTTGGGGCCAACGTCCTGACTTTC
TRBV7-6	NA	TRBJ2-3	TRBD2	CASSLALTSGGADTQYF	TGTGCCAGCAGCTTAGCGCTCACTAGCGGGGGGGCAGATACGCAGTATTTT
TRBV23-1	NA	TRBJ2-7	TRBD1	CASSHTGTGVPYEQYF	TGCGCCAGCAGTCATACCGGGACAGGGGTCCCCTACGAGCAGTACTTC
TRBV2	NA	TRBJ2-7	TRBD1	CASSAWDRGRNEQYF	TGTGCCAGCAGTGCCTGGGACAGGGGGAGAAACGAGCAGTACTTC
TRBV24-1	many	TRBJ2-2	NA	CATSDLQGQNTGELFF	TGTGCCACCAGTGATCTCCAGGGGCAGAACACCGGGGAGCTGTTTTTT
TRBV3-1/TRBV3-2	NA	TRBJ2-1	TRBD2	CASSQERTSGYNEQFF	TGTGCCAGCAGCCAAGAAAGGACTAGCGGTTACAATGAGCAGTTCTTC
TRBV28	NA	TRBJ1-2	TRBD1	CASSPPGQRIYGYTF	TGTGCCAGCAGTCCCCCGGGACAGAGAATCTATGGCTACACCTTC
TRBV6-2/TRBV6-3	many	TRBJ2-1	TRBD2	CASSDLGLAGYNEQFF	TGTGCCAGCAGTGACCTGGGACTAGCGGGGTACAATGAGCAGTTCTTC
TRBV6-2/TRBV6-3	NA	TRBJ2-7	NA	CASSYTGSHAPYF	TGTGCCAGCAGTTACACAGGTTCGCATGCGCCGTACTTC
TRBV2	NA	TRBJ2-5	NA	CASRRHKAIETQYF	TGTGCCAGCAGGAGGCATAAGGCGATCGAGACCCAGTACTTC
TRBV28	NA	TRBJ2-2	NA	CASSLNLFVTGELFF	TGTGCCAGCAGTTTAAACTTATTTGTCACCGGGGAGCTGTTTTTT
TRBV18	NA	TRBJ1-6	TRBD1	CASSTGVSYNSPLHF	TGTGCCAGCTCGACAGGGGTATCCTATAATTCACCCCTCCACTTT
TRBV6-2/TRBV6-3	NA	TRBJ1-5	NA	CASSIQGEGPQHF	TGTGCCAGCAGTATACAGGGCGAGGGGCCCCAGCATTTT
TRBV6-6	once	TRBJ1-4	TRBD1	CASSYSIGTGLEKLFF	TGTGCCAGCAGTTACTCGATCGGGACAGGGCTTGAAAAACTGTTTTTT
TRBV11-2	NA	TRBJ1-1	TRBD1	CASSLSQGVTEAFF	TGTGCCAGCAGCTTATCTCAGGGGGTCACTGAAGCTTTCTTT
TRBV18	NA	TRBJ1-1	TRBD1	CASSPRDSETEAFF	TGTGCCAGCTCACCCCGGGACAGCGAAACTGAAGCTTTCTTT
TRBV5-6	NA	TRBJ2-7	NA	CASSAGASYEQYF	TGTGCCAGCAGTGCAGGGGCCTCCTACGAGCAGTACTTC
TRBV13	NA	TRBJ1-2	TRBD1	CASSSDRPYYGYTF	TGTGCCAGCAGCTCGGACAGGCCCTACTATGGCTACACCTTC
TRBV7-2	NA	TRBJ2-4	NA	CASSYDRTENIQYF	TGTGCCAGCAGCTACGACCGGACAGAAAACATTCAGTACTTC
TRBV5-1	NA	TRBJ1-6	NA	CASSLYRDNSPLHF	TGCGCCAGCAGCTTGTACAGGGATAATTCACCCCTCCACTTT
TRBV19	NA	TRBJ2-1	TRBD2	CASSIDRAGGPYEQFF	TGTGCCAGTAGTATAGATCGTGCGGGAGGGCCCTATGAGCAGTTCTTC
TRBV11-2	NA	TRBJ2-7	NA	CASSPPKGEFQSRRQYF	TGTGCCAGCAGCCCCCCCAAGGGGGAGTTTCAGAGCCGGCGGCAGTACTTC